Listed below are T cell receptor beta chains from one sample, sequenced in a study of cytomegalovirus exposure and HLA in healthy donors. The repertoire was sequenced with immunoSEQ multiplex PCR; TCRdb's copy has only in-frame clones and lacks some. The table records about 200,000 clones, approximately 85% of them present only once. The sequenced sample consisted of PBMCs. The receptor set was obtained from a woman in her fifties or sixties in good health and CMV-seronegative. CDR3s include the opening cysteine and the closing phenylalanine or tryptophan. D genes are given only for firm matches. The size entry is marked missing in some rows and otherwise reads once, few, many or a size class.

size,V,J,D,DNA,CDR3
NA,TRBV28,TRBJ1-2,TRBD1,TGTGCCAGCAGCACCGGGACAGGGACCCGTAACTATGGCTGCACCTTC,CASSTGTGTRNYGCTF
NA,TRBV15,TRBJ2-4,TRBD1,TGTGCCACCAGCAGAGCGGGACTCACAGGGGGGATAGCCAAAAACATTCAGTACTTC,CATSRAGLTGGIAKNIQYF
NA,TRBV6-5,TRBJ2-1,TRBD2,TGTGCCAGCAGTTACTTGAGCGGGAGGACACCACAGAAGTTCTTC,CASSYLSGRTPQKFF
NA,TRBV30,TRBJ1-1,NA,TGTGCCTGGAGTGTACAGGGGAACACTGAAGCTTTCTTT,CAWSVQGNTEAFF
NA,TRBV27,TRBJ2-7,TRBD1,TGTGCCAGCAGTTTATCGATGACAGGGCACTACGAGCAGTACTTC,CASSLSMTGHYEQYF
NA,TRBV7-8,TRBJ2-7,TRBD2,TGTGCCAGCAGGTCCCTAGCGGGAGGGCCGGGGGAGCAGTACTTC,CASRSLAGGPGEQYF
NA,TRBV13,TRBJ1-1,NA,TGTGCCAGCAGCTCGGTAAATCCGGAGCAAACTGAAGCTTTCTTT,CASSSVNPEQTEAFF
NA,TRBV5-4,TRBJ2-4,TRBD2,TGTGCCAGCAGCTCAGGGACTAGCGGGACCCCCAAAAACATTCAGTACTTC,CASSSGTSGTPKNIQYF
once,TRBV21-1,TRBJ2-7,NA,TGTGCCAGCAGCAAAGAAGGGGGTGGAGGAGCCACCGACGAGCAGTACTTC,CASSKEGGGGATDEQYF
NA,TRBV7-9,TRBJ1-4,NA,TGTGCCAGCAGCTTCGGCAGGGACTCAGGGTCCGAAAAACTGTTTTTT,CASSFGRDSGSEKLFF
NA,TRBV6-5,TRBJ2-7,NA,TGTGCCAGCAGTTACTGGGCACGGGGGTGGTACGAGCAGTACTTC,CASSYWARGWYEQYF
NA,TRBV13,TRBJ2-5,NA,TGTGCCAGCACCCGAGAACGGGGGGCGACGGAGACCCAGTACTTC,CASTRERGATETQYF
NA,TRBV27,TRBJ2-2,NA,TGTGCCCATTCTGGAGGAGCGAACACCGGGGAGCTGTTTTTT,CAHSGGANTGELFF
few,TRBV2,TRBJ2-7,TRBD2,TGTGCCAGCAGTGACCTCCTGTGGGAGGGAAGCTCCTACGAGCAGTACTTC,CASSDLLWEGSSYEQYF
NA,TRBV7-2,TRBJ2-3,TRBD1,TGTGCCAGCAGCGCGCGACAGGGGGCGACAGATACGCAGTATTTT,CASSARQGATDTQYF
NA,TRBV28,TRBJ1-6,NA,TGTGCCAGCAGTATCCAGGTTTCCAATTCACCCCTCCACTTT,CASSIQVSNSPLHF
NA,TRBV27,TRBJ2-3,TRBD2,TGTGCCAGCAGGAGCTCTCTATTAGCGGGACGTGAAGATACGCAGTATTTT,CASRSSLLAGREDTQYF
once,TRBV27,TRBJ2-1,NA,TGTGCCAGCAGCTTGGGAGCGGGTATCCTCTCCTACAATGAGCAGTTCTTC,CASSLGAGILSYNEQFF
NA,TRBV23-1,TRBJ2-7,TRBD1,TGCGCCAGCAAACTTTCTGGACAGGGGGCCAGCCTTTACTCCTACGAGCAGTACTTC,CASKLSGQGASLYSYEQYF
NA,TRBV2,TRBJ2-6,TRBD1,TGTGCCAGCAGTGCCCAGGGGGCAGGGGGGGCCAACGTCCTGACTTTC,CASSAQGAGGANVLTF